The following is a T cell receptor beta chain sequence with its context. The antigen remains undetermined. The data are from a study of response to subunit inactivated influenza vaccine. Study findings and constraints: That few new T cells are recruited by each seasonal influenza vaccination was the authors' suggestion.

TCRdb fed the RT-PCR reads into MiXCR, producing one record per CDR3 protein. Here the sample spans 530,000 or so distinct CDR3 sequences, 25% being singletons. CDR1 and CDR2 from the germline V gene are MDHEN and SYDVKM. Trimming removed 5 bases at V and 6 bases at J, with 11 bases between. The CDR3 consists of 12 residues. This TCR was sampled from a man between 45 and 60 years old who received an inactivated influenza vaccine. The J gene is TRBJ2-7, the V gene TRBV28; unclear D gene. This specimen was CD4+ T cells sorted from PBMCs, taken 5 days after vaccination. The CDR3 DNA reads as TGTGCCAGCAGTCCGGTGCCGGGCGAGCAGTACTTC. Translating gives CASSPVPGEQYF.